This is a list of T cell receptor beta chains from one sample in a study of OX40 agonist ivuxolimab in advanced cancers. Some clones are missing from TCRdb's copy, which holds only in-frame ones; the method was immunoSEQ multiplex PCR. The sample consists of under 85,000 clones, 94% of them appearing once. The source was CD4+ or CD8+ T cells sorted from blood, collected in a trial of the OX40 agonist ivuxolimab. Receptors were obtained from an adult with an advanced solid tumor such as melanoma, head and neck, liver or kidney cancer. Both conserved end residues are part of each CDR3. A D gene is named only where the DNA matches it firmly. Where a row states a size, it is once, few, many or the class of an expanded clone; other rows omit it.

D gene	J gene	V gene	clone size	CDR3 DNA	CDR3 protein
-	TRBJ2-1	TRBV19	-	TGTGCCAGTAGTATCGCGAAGGCGGGGCATAGCTACAATGAGCAGTTCTTC	CASSIAKAGHSYNEQFF
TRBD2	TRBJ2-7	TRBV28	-	TGTGCCAGCAGTCCGACTAGCGGGAGACCGTACGAGCAGTACTTC	CASSPTSGRPYEQYF
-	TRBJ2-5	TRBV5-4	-	TGTGCCAGCAGCTTAAAAGAGACCCAGTACTTC	CASSLKETQYF
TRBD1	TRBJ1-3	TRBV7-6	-	TGTGCCAGCAGCGAGGACAGGGGCTCTGGAAACACCATATATTTT	CASSEDRGSGNTIYF
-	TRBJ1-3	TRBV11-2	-	TGTGCCAGCAGCTTAGAAGTAGGGTCTAACACCATATATTTT	CASSLEVGSNTIYF
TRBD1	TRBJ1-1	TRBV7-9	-	TGTGCCAGCAGCTTAGGGCAGGGGGCAAGGACTGAAGCTTTCTTT	CASSLGQGARTEAFF
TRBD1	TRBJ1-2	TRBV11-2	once	TGTGCCAGCAGCCCTGGACAGGGGGCCGCTGGCTACACCTTC	CASSPGQGAAGYTF
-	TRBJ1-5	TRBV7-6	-	TGTGCCAGCAGCTCGGGGACTGATGGCAATCAGCCCCAGCATTTT	CASSSGTDGNQPQHF
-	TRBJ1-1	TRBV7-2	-	TGTGCCAGCAGCCCCACGTCGGCAGGTGAAGCTTTCTTT	CASSPTSAGEAFF
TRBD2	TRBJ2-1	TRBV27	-	TGTGCCGGAGGACTAGCGGGAGAAGGGGAGCAGTTCTTC	CAGGLAGEGEQFF
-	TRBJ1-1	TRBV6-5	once	TGTGCCAGCAGTTACGTCGCGAACACTGAAGCTTTCTTT	CASSYVANTEAFF
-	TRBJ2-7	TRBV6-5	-	TGTGCCAGCAGTCTCAGTTTTGAGCAGTACTTC	CASSLSFEQYF
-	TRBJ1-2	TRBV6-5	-	TGTGCCAGCAGTTACAGGAACACTAACTATGGCTACACCTTC	CASSYRNTNYGYTF
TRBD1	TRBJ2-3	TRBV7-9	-	TGTGCCAGCAGCCCCCAGGACAGGGGGCTTGATACGCAGTATTTT	CASSPQDRGLDTQYF
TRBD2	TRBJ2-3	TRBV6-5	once	TGTGCCAGCAGTACAAGCGGGGGCTACACAGATACGCAGTATTTT	CASSTSGGYTDTQYF
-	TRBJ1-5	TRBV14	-	TGTGCAGTTAATTATAGCAATCAGCCCCAGCATTTT	CAVNYSNQPQHF
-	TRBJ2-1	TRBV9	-	TGTGCCAGCCAACGCGGGAATGAGCAGTTCTTC	CASQRGNEQFF
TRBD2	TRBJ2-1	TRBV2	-	TGTGCCAGCAGTGAGGCGGGGACTAGCGGGGGGATGGCCTACAATGAGCAGTTCTTC	CASSEAGTSGGMAYNEQFF
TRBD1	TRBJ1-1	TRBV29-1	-	TGCAGCGTGGTCGGGACAGTGAACACTGAAGCTTTCTTT	CSVVGTVNTEAFF
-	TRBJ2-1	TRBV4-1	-	TGCGCCAGCAGCCAAGATGGAAGTACAGGGCGCTCCTACAATGAGCAGTTCTTC	CASSQDGSTGRSYNEQFF
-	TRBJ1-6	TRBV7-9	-	TGTGCCAGCAGTTCCCCTGGCGGGGACACTCATTCACCCCTCCACTTT	CASSSPGGDTHSPLHF
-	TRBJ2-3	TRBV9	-	TGTGCCAGCAGCCAAAGGGGTCGACACATCGGTACAGATACGCAGTATTTT	CASSQRGRHIGTDTQYF
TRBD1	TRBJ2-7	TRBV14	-	TGTGCCAGCAGCCAAGATATCGACAGGGAACCCTACGAGCAGTACTTC	CASSQDIDREPYEQYF
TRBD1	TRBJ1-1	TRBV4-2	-	TGTGCCAGCAGCCAAGACAAACAGGGGGCGGGCACTGAAGCTTTCTTT	CASSQDKQGAGTEAFF
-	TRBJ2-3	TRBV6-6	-	TGTGCCAGCAGACCAGGGTTCAGGGATACGCAGTATTTT	CASRPGFRDTQYF
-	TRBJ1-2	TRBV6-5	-	TGTGCCAGCAGTTACGGGCCCGAAGTCTATGGCTACACCTTC	CASSYGPEVYGYTF
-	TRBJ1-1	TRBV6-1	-	TGTGCCAGCAGGAGGGGTATGGAAGCTTTCTTT	CASRRGMEAFF
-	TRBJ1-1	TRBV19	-	TGTGCCAGTAGTGCCCGGATAGGCGACACTGAAGCTTTCTTT	CASSARIGDTEAFF
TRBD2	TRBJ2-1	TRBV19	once	TGTGCCAGTAGTTTTGGACTAGCGGGGGGAACCGAGCAGTTCTTC	CASSFGLAGGTEQFF
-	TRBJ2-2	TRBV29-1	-	TGCAGCGTTGAAGATCGGGCAGCAACCGGGGAGCTGTTTTTT	CSVEDRAATGELFF
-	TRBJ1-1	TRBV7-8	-	TGTGCCAGCAGCCTCGTGAATATCATGAACACTGAAGCTTTCTTT	CASSLVNIMNTEAFF
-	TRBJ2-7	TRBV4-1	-	TGCGCCAGCAGCCTCATTGGAGGGGGCGCGGACGAGCAGTACTTC	CASSLIGGGADEQYF
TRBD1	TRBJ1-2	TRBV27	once	TGTGCCAGCAGTTCGATAGGGGGCGCGGACTATGGCTACACCTTC	CASSSIGGADYGYTF
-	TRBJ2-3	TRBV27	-	TGTGCCAGCAGTTTTTTATCGGGGCCCCCAGATACGCAGTATTTT	CASSFLSGPPDTQYF
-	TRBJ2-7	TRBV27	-	TGTGCCAGCAGTCCCCCGGGCATAACCTACGAGCAGTACTTC	CASSPPGITYEQYF
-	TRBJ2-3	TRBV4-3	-	TGCGCCAGCAGCCAAGAGGACAGTACCACAGATACGCAGTATTTT	CASSQEDSTTDTQYF
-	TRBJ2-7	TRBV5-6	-	TGTGCCAGCAGCCGCCGTGGACAATGGTACTACGAGCAGTACTTC	CASSRRGQWYYEQYF
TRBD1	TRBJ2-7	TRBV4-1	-	TGCGCCAGCAGCTTGAGGACAGGGGTCGAGGTATCCTACGAGCAGTACTTC	CASSLRTGVEVSYEQYF
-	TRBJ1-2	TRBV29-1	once	TGCAGCGTTAAGTCGGCGGGTGGCTACACCTTC	CSVKSAGGYTF
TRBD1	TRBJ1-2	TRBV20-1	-	TGCAGTGCTTGGGACAGTTATGGCTACACCTTC	CSAWDSYGYTF
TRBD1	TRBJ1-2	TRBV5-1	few	TGCGCCAGCAGCATCGACAGGGACCCTAACTATGGCTACACCTTC	CASSIDRDPNYGYTF
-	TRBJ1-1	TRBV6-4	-	TGTGCCAGCAGTGACTCGATGGGGGGCACTGAAGCTTTCTTT	CASSDSMGGTEAFF
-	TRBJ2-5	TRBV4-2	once	TGTGCCAGCAGCCAAGGGCAGGGGAGTCTTCAAGAGACCCAGTACTTC	CASSQGQGSLQETQYF
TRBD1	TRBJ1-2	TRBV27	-	TGTGCCAGCAGTTTCGGGACAGGGGACGGCTACACCTTC	CASSFGTGDGYTF
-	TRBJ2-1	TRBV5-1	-	TGCGCCAGCAGCTGGACGAATGAGCAGTTCTTC	CASSWTNEQFF
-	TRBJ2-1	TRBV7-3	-	TGTGCCAGCAGCTTAACGGAGTCGAATGAGCAGTTCTTC	CASSLTESNEQFF
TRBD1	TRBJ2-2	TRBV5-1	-	TGCGCCAGCAGCTTGGGGCAGGGGGCCCCCAAGGTCGGGGAGCTGTTTTTT	CASSLGQGAPKVGELFF
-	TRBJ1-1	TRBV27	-	TGTGCCAGCAGTCCCACCCTGAACACTGAAGCTTTCTTT	CASSPTLNTEAFF
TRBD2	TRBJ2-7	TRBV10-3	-	TGTGCCATCAGTGAAGCGGGATACGAGCAGTACTTC	CAISEAGYEQYF
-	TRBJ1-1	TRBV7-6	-	TGTGCCAGCAGCCTCGGACAGTCCACTGAAGCTTTCTTT	CASSLGQSTEAFF
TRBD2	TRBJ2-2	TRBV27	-	TGTGCCAGCAGTTTGGGGGGACTAGCGGTATACACCGGGGAGCTGTTTTTT	CASSLGGLAVYTGELFF
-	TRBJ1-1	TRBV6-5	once	TGTGCCAGCAGTTATGGCACTGAAGCTTTCTTT	CASSYGTEAFF
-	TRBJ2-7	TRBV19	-	TGTGCCAGTAGTATAGCCGGGACGGGCTTTTGGGAGCAGTACTTC	CASSIAGTGFWEQYF
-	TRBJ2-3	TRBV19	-	TGTGCCAGTATCCCGACGGGGAGGTGGGATACGCAGTATTTT	CASIPTGRWDTQYF
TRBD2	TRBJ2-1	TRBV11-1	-	TGTGCCAGCAGCTTGACTAGCGGGAGGTTATTTGAGCAGTTCTTC	CASSLTSGRLFEQFF
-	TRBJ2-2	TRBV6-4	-	TGTGCCAGCAGCCCGATCACCGGGGAGCTGTTTTTT	CASSPITGELFF
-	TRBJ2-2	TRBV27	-	TGTGCCAGCAGTCCGACGCCCACCGGGGAGCTGTTTTTT	CASSPTPTGELFF